This T cell receptor (beta chain) was sequenced during a study of early T cells in non-severe SARS-CoV-2 infection. Across the whole study: Unpaired chains resulted from sequencing bulk RNA of unsorted whole blood.

This clonotype was observed at least ten times. This CDR3 comprises 13 residues. Germline assignment: CDR1 KGHDR and CDR2 SFDVKD. The V gene lost 4 bases and the J gene lost 9 bases, with 13 bases spanning the gap. Researchers attached unique molecular identifiers to individual cDNA molecules. TCRdb passed the 5' RACE reads through MiXCR, listing each CDR3 protein once. The table shows tens of thousands of distinct CDR3 sequences, with about an eighth occurring only once. The material sequenced was whole blood, taken at baseline. The sequence came from an adult who was a healthcare worker with PCR-confirmed SARS-CoV-2 infection or an uninfected control (not recorded which). The chain employs TRBV24-1 and TRBJ2-3, with D perhaps being TRBD1 or TRBD2 (5 bases each). The CDR3 is CATSDAQGPTQYF. The CDR3 coding sequence is TGTGCCACCAGTGACGCCCAGGGACCGACGCAGTATTTT.